This TCR beta chain was identified in a study of T cells in Graves' hyperthyroidism and ophthalmopathy. Graves' hyperthyroidism is called stable when ophthalmopathy does not progress within 18 months. Newly diagnosed hyperthyroidism patients aged 18 to 65 years had disease lasting under 2 months. Remarks on this clonotype: Its antigen is undetermined.

Findings of the study overall: In blood, most of the thyroid clonotypes expanded above 0.001 were also present.

What was amplified from RNA transcripts were TCR beta CDR3 regions. The HTBI primer set served for first-round RT-PCR of the TCR CDR3. From the multiplex PCR reads, TCRdb called clonotypes with MiXCR, one entry per CDR3 protein. The sample lists roughly 570,000 distinct CDR3 sequences, less than 20% occurring once. Sequenced material: blood. The clonotype comes from a woman aged 25 to 39 with Graves' hyperthyroidism.

DNA of the CDR3: TGTGCCACCAGCAGAGATTTCCGACAGACCGGTGTAAGGGAGACCCAGTACTTC. Translating gives CATSRDFRQTGVRETQYF. The chain is built from TRBV15 and TRBJ2-5, with D possibly matching TRBD1 (5 bases). The CDR3 runs 18 residues. The V end was cut by 0 bases, the J end by 5 bases, with 22 bases between. Germline loops: CDR1 LNHNV, CDR2 YYDKDF (reference sequence).